Each of the 32 T cell receptor beta chains below was sequenced from the same sample in a study of CD8+ T cells in alopecia areata. The sequencing template was cDNA reverse transcribed from extracted RNA. Sequencing used immunoSEQ multiplex PCR; TCRdb keeps in-frame clones, though not all of them. The sample comprises about 190,000 clones, under 70% of which are singletons, and around 4.2% rests with the top ten. The sample's treatment: oral pan-JAK inhibitor, 5-10 mg twice daily. The sequencing used CD4+ T cells sorted from blood, collected at week 4, from a patient treated with tofacitinib. Every receptor here comes from a human donor with alopecia areata.

The chain uses TRBV7-2 and TRBJ1-1; D perhaps matches TRBD1 (6 bases). V was pared by 5 bases and J by 0 bases, with 25 bases between. This CDR3 has 19 amino acids. Germline V gene data show CDR1 as SGHTA and CDR2 as FQGNSA. The CDR3 sequence: CASSPRSFMGAGMNTEAFF. As DNA, the CDR3 is TGTGCCAGCAGCCCTCGGTCCTTCATGGGGGCGGGGATGAACACTGAAGCTTTCTTT.

The chain carries TRBV28 and TRBJ1-2, with D perhaps TRBD1 (5 bases). The CDR3 has 11 residues. CDR1 is MDHEN and CDR2 is SYDVKM in the germline V gene. V was trimmed by 4 bases and J by 8 bases, leaving 8 bases between them. The CDR3 here is CASSSGNGYTF. The CDR3 nucleotides read TGTGCCAGCAGTTCAGGGAACGGCTACACCTTC.

This clone was counted a few times. The chain carries TRBV5-1 and TRBJ2-1; D remains unclear. V was trimmed by 0 bases and J by 9 bases, leaving 13 bases between them. This CDR3 is 14 amino acids long. In germline, CDR1 is SGHRS, CDR2 YFSETQ. The CDR3 spells CASSLAPLAGEQFF. The CDR3 coding sequence is TGCGCCAGCAGCTTGGCCCCTTTAGCCGGTGAGCAGTTCTTC.

The gene calls are TRBV4-1 and TRBJ2-3; 8 positions match TRBD2. This CDR3 contains 15 residues. V lost 0 bases to trimming and J lost 4 bases; unmatched junction nucleotides: 3. CDR1 is MGHRA, CDR2 YSYEKL, per germline. The CDR3 spells CASSQDYGGADTQYF. CDR3 in DNA: TGCGCCAGCAGCCAAGATTACGGGGGGGCAGATACGCAGTATTTT.

The rearrangement links TRBV29-1 to TRBJ1-5; TRBD1 might be the D (6 bases). The germline gives CDR1 SQVTM, CDR2 ANQGSEA. V dropped 6 bases and J dropped 3 bases, with 12 bases sitting between them. The CDR3 consists of 13 residues. Here the CDR3 reads CSVKQGDNQPQHF. DNA for the CDR3: TGCAGCGTGAAACAGGGAGACAATCAGCCCCAGCATTTT.

The CDR3 sequence is CAWSVGPGWTEQYF. Written as DNA, the CDR3 is TGTGCCTGGAGTGTTGGGCCAGGGTGGACCGAGCAGTACTTC. The V and J genes are TRBV30 and TRBJ2-7; weak D call: TRBD1 (5 bases). The CDR3 has 14 residues. Germline CDR1 reads GTSNPN; CDR2 reads SVGIG (reference sequence). V lost 0 bases, J lost 6 bases, and 15 bases lay in between. The full variable domain, with the rest looked up from reference TRBV30 and TRBJ2-7, is SQTIHQWPATLVQPVGSPLSLECTVEGTSNPNLYWYRQAAGRGLQLLFYSVGIGQISSEVPQNLSASRPQDRQFILSSKKLLLSDSGFYLCAWSVGPGWTEQYFGPGTRLTVT.

The chain uses TRBV5-1 and TRBJ2-3; 15 bases agree with TRBD2. Trimming took 3 bases from V and 5 from J; bases not matched to a gene: 4. Germline V lookup: CDR1 SGHRS, CDR2 YFSETQ. The CDR3 is 16 residues long. In DNA, the CDR3 is TGCGCCAGCAGCTCCGGGACTAGCGGGGGGCTAGATACGCAGTATTTT. Encoded protein: CASSSGTSGGLDTQYF.

With regard to this clone: A junction end diverges from the germline sequence, so it may reflect a read error. The chain couples TRBV7-7 to TRBJ2-5, with 10 positions matching TRBD2. This CDR3 contains 16 residues. The germline V gene has CDR1 SSHAT and CDR2 FNYEAQ (reference sequence). Written as DNA, the CDR3 is TGTGCTAGCAGCTTACGTAGCGGGGGGTCCCAAGAGACCCAGTACTTC. Its translation: CASSLRSGGSQETQYF. The variable domain in full, completed from reference TRBV7-7 and TRBJ2-5, reads GAGVSQSPRYKVTKRGQDVTLRCDPISSHATLYWYQQALGQGPEFLTYFNYEAQPDKSGLPSDRFSAERPEGSISTLTIQRTEQRDSAMYRCASSLRSGGSQETQYFGPGTRLLVL.

A few counts support this clone. The rearrangement uses TRBV29-1 and TRBJ2-6; no firm D call. This CDR3 contains 14 residues. Between the trimmed V and J ends, which lost 6 bases and 0 bases, there was a span of 9 bases. CDR1 is SQVTM and CDR2 is ANQGSEA in the germline V gene. Written as DNA, the CDR3 is TGCAGCGTGAGGACCCCCTCTGGGGCCAACGTCCTGACTTTC. It translates to CSVRTPSGANVLTF. The full variable domain, with the rest looked up from reference TRBV29-1 and TRBJ2-6, is SAVISQKPSRDICQRGTSLTIQCQVDSQVTMMFWYRQQPGQSLTLIATANQGSEATYESGFVIDKFPISRPNLTFSTLTVSNMSPEDSSIYLCSVRTPSGANVLTFGAGSRLTVL.

V usage is TRBV29-1 and J usage is TRBJ1-2; weak D call: TRBD1 (5 bases). Trimming shortened V by 5 bases and J by 7 bases, and 11 bases separated the two germline ends. In germline, CDR1 is SQVTM, CDR2 ANQGSEA. The CDR3 is made up of 11 amino acids. The CDR3 loop reads CSVWDVGGYTF. In nucleotides, the CDR3 is TGCAGCGTTTGGGACGTGGGTGGCTACACCTTC.

V usage is TRBV5-6 and J usage is TRBJ2-1; unclear D gene. Germline V gene lookup returns CDR1 SGHDT and CDR2 YYEEEE. Between the trimmed V and J ends, which lost 4 bases and 5 bases, there was a span of 19 bases. The CDR3 sequence is 16 residues long. The CDR3 DNA reads as TGTGCCAGCAGCCGAATGTGGCTAGGACGAGACAATGAGCAGTTCTTC. Translation: CASSRMWLGRDNEQFF.

The chain employs TRBV4-2 and TRBJ2-7; D assignment may be TRBD1 or TRBD2 (5 bases each). Per the germline V gene, CDR1 is LGHNA and CDR2 is YNFKEQ. The CDR3 has 13 amino acids. Trimming left V 0 bases short and J 4 bases short, with 7 bases between. The CDR3 DNA follows: TGTGCCAGCAGCCAAGAGAGGGGATACGAGCAGTACTTC. Translation: CASSQERGYEQYF.

In DNA, the CDR3 is TGCGCCAGCAGCAAGCCCACAGGGACGAACACCGGGGAGCTGTTTTTT. It codes for CASSKPTGTNTGELFF. V and J are TRBV10-2 and TRBJ2-2; tentative D call: TRBD1 (6 bases). Trimming stripped 6 bases from V and 0 bases from J, with 14 bases between. The CDR3 consists of 16 residues. Per germline, CDR1 WSHSY and CDR2 SAAADI.

This rearrangement joins TRBV4-3 to TRBJ1-5; a weak D match, TRBD1 (6 bases). This CDR3 is built from 15 residues. From germline, CDR1 is LGHNA and CDR2 YSLEER. V lost 1 base and J 5 bases, leaving 12 bases between the germline ends. CDR3 in amino acids: CASSQGYAGDQPQHF. As DNA, the CDR3 is TGCGCCAGCAGCCAAGGGTATGCAGGGGATCAGCCCCAGCATTTT.

This clone showed up just once. The chain combines TRBV5-6 with TRBJ2-4, with TRBD1 as a possible D gene (5 bases). This CDR3 is 13 amino acids long. The V end was cut by 2 bases, the J end by 5 bases, with 8 bases between. CDR1 is SGHDT, CDR2 YYEEEE, per germline. The CDR3 sequence is CASSLDRENIQYF. In DNA form, the CDR3 reads TGTGCCAGCAGCTTAGACAGAGAAAACATTCAGTACTTC.

The chain recombines TRBV4-1 with TRBJ2-7; D gene ambiguous. The length of the CDR3 is 14 residues. Germline assignment: CDR1 MGHRA and CDR2 YSYEKL. Trimming removed 0 bases from V and 7 bases from J, with 13 bases in between. The CDR3: CASSQEASHPEQYF. CDR3 DNA sequence: TGCGCCAGCAGCCAAGAAGCCAGCCACCCGGAGCAGTACTTC.

The chain joins TRBV19 to TRBJ2-7; TRBD1 matches 7 bases. The V and J ends lost 4 bases and 3 bases, in that order; junction bases with no gene match: 12. CDR3 length equals 16 residues. Per the germline V gene, CDR1 is LNHDA and CDR2 is SQIVND (reference sequence). CDR3 protein: CASSTTPGQENYEQYF. DNA of the CDR3: TGTGCCAGTAGTACCACTCCTGGACAGGAGAACTACGAGCAGTACTTC. The whole variable domain, filled in from reference TRBV19 and TRBJ2-7, reads DGGITQSPKYLFRKEGQNVTLSCEQNLNHDAMYWYRQDPGQGLRLIYYSQIVNDFQKGDIAEGYSVSREKKESFPLTVTSAQKNPTAFYLCASSTTPGQENYEQYFGPGTRLTVT.

This clone showed up just a few times. Other DNA sequences in this specimen translate into the identical CDR3. V gene TRBV18 combines with J gene TRBJ1-5; D might be TRBD1 (6 bases). This CDR3 contains 13 residues. The V and J ends lost 3 bases and 4 bases respectively, with 7 bases between them. CDR1 KGHSH and CDR2 LQKENI come from the germline V gene. Here the CDR3 reads CASSPDRNQPQHF. CDR3 in DNA: TGTGCCAGCTCACCCGACAGGAATCAGCCCCAGCATTTT.

This sequence joins TRBV6-5 and TRBJ1-1; maybe TRBD1 (6 bases). Germline values: CDR1 MNHEY, CDR2 SVGAGI. The CDR3 has 12 amino acids. Trimming cost V 6 bases and J 3 bases, with 8 bases left between them. The CDR3 DNA sequence: TGTGCCAGCAGACGGACAGACACTGAAGCTTTCTTT. Amino acid sequence: CASRRTDTEAFF.

CDR3 nucleotide sequence: TGCAGCACCCGACTAGCGGGGGGGCAGGAGACCCAGTACTTC. Amino acid sequence: CSTRLAGGQETQYF. The chain employs TRBV29-1 and TRBJ2-5, with 14 bases aligning to TRBD2. Unmatched junction bases numbered 7, after V lost 8 bases and J lost 5 bases. CDR3 length: 14 residues. Germline CDR1 and CDR2: SQVTM and ANQGSEA. The full variable domain, with the rest looked up from reference TRBV29-1 and TRBJ2-5, is SAVISQKPSRDICQRGTSLTIQCQVDSQVTMMFWYRQQPGQSLTLIATANQGSEATYESGFVIDKFPISRPNLTFSTLTVSNMSPEDSSIYLCSTRLAGGQETQYFGPGTRLLVL.

This clone was observed a few times. The rearrangement joins TRBV5-1 to TRBJ2-3, with 9 bases identical to TRBD1. Germline CDR1 SGHRS, CDR2 YFSETQ. Trimming took 4 bases from V and 2 from J; bases not matched to a gene: 5. This CDR3 comprises 15 residues. The CDR3 region is CASSLTGGDTDTQYF. The CDR3 DNA is TGCGCCAGCAGCCTTACAGGGGGCGACACAGATACGCAGTATTTT.

This clone has just a few counts. The chain is built from TRBV7-8 and TRBJ2-5; no firm D call. The germline CDR1 and CDR2 sequences are SGHVS and FQNEAQ. V was clipped by 6 bases and J by 1 base, with 15 bases between them. This CDR3 spans 15 amino acids. The DNA of the CDR3 is TGTGCCAGCAGGTTGGGTCGGATACTCCAAGAGACCCAGTACTTC. It encodes CASRLGRILQETQYF.

The CDR3 is CASSLEYFAGNYGYTF. The DNA for the CDR3 is TGTGCCAGCAGCTTGGAATATTTCGCGGGGAACTATGGCTACACCTTC. The chain links TRBV5-6 to TRBJ1-2; D is unresolved. The CDR3 runs 16 residues. V gave up 0 bases and J gave up 2 bases, with 14 bases separating them. CDR1 SGHDT and CDR2 YYEEEE come from the germline V gene.

This chain links TRBV25-1 with TRBJ2-3; tentative D call: TRBD1 (6 bases). The CDR3 covers 13 residues. Germline V lookup: CDR1 MGHDK, CDR2 SYGVNS. The ends were cut back, 8 bases at V and 6 bases at J, with 15 bases in the middle. The CDR3 nucleotides read TGTGCCAGCCGGTGGCAGGGGCTGGATACGCAGTATTTT. Translating it yields CASRWQGLDTQYF.

This clone was found a few times. Additional DNA sequences in this sample encode the identical CDR3. CDR3 coding DNA: TGTGCCAGCAGTTACTACGGGGGGGAGACCCAGTACTTC. This encodes CASSYYGGETQYF. The chain joins TRBV6-5 to TRBJ2-5; TRBD2 matches at 7 bases. Germline values: CDR1 MNHEY, CDR2 SVGAGI. The V gene end was trimmed by 1 base and the J gene end by 5 bases; junction bases not matched to a gene: 1. The CDR3 has 13 residues.

The chain recombines TRBV15 with TRBJ2-7; D may be TRBD1 or TRBD2 (5 bases each). Trimming shortened V by 8 bases and J by 3 bases, and 17 bases separated the two germline ends. This CDR3 region has 14 residues. The germline V gene encodes CDR1 LNHNV and CDR2 YYDKDF (reference sequence). CDR3 bases: TGTGCCACCGTGCAGGACCGAGGGGTCTACGAGCAGTACTTC. Protein sequence: CATVQDRGVYEQYF.

The rearrangement joins TRBV2 to TRBJ2-7; D perhaps matches TRBD2 (6 bases). V was shortened by 6 bases and J by 2 bases, with 8 bases between the two germline ends. The length of the CDR3 is 12 residues. Germline values: CDR1 SNHLY, CDR2 FYNNEI. CDR3 in DNA: TGTGCCAGCAGGCTAGCGACCTACGAGCAGTACTTC. It encodes CASRLATYEQYF.

The gene calls are TRBV7-8 and TRBJ2-5; 9 positions match TRBD2. Germline V gene data show CDR1 as SGHVS and CDR2 as FQNEAQ. The CDR3 extends over 16 amino acids. V shed 3 bases and J 5 bases; nucleotides not matched to a gene: 10. CDR3 protein: CASSLNKGLAMETQYF. As DNA, the CDR3 is TGTGCCAGCAGCTTGAATAAAGGACTAGCGATGGAGACCCAGTACTTC.

The V call is TRBV19, the J call TRBJ2-3, with a weak D call TRBD1 (6 bases). The CDR3 loop spans 16 amino acids. Trimming cost V 5 bases and J 2 bases, with 17 bases left between them. Germline V gene lookup returns CDR1 LNHDA and CDR2 SQIVND (reference sequence). CDR3 residues: CASSARDTRYTDTQYF. The CDR3 region has the DNA TGTGCCAGTAGTGCCCGGGACACAAGGTACACAGATACGCAGTATTTT.

This clone was observed a handful of times. The chain carries TRBV25-1 and TRBJ2-5, with D perhaps matching TRBD1 or TRBD2 (5 bases each). The V gene's germline CDR1 is MGHDK and CDR2 SYGVNS. Between the trimmed V and J ends, which lost 6 bases and 5 bases, there was a span of 19 bases. The CDR3 has 15 residues. The CDR3 DNA follows: TGTGCCAGCAGACCCCTAGGACGGGGCGAGGAGACCCAGTACTTC. Translating gives CASRPLGRGEETQYF.

The chain recombines TRBV4-1 with TRBJ2-7; D not resolved. CDR1 and CDR2 (germline): MGHRA, YSYEKL. V lost 1 base and J 2 bases, leaving 12 bases between the germline ends. The CDR3 length is 15 residues. CDR3 in DNA: TGCGCCAGCAGCCAAGCTCCAGGACCCACCTACGAGCAGTACTTC. Residues: CASSQAPGPTYEQYF.

The V and J genes are TRBV14 and TRBJ2-1; no reliable D call. The length of the CDR3 is 14 residues. Germline V lookup: CDR1 SGHDN, CDR2 FVKESK. V was cut by 4 bases and J by 1 base, with 8 bases left in between. The CDR3 nucleotides read TGTGCCAGCAGCCGCCCAGGTTCCTACAATGAGCAGTTCTTC. Its translation: CASSRPGSYNEQFF.